Following are 27 T cell receptor beta chains from one sample sequenced in a study of regulatory T cells in long-lasting Graves disease (TCRdb year 2021). The intended sense of this specimen's time point label: newly diagnosed GD, antithyroid drugs for less than 3 months. For both TCR sequencing and RNA sequencing, RNA was extracted from PBMCs in TRIzol. Library preparation was by multiplex PCR. The sample was run on an Illumina HiSeq 4000. TCR beta libraries were built with iRepertoire HTBI primers and Arm-PCR amplification of CDR3 regions. Using fastp at Q25 and MiXCR, TCRdb reprocessed the public reads and kept productive beta chains. Every entry covers one CDR3 protein and lists the most common genes and DNA from its rows. Recorded for this sample are approximately 400,000 distinct CDR3 sequences; 15% of them occurred a single time. The ten largest clones add up to 15% to 20% of the sample. This same sample was also part of a study on T cells in Graves' hyperthyroidism and ophthalmopathy.

The sequenced sample was peripheral blood mononuclear cells (PBMCs), obtained at new diagnosis, from a patient treated with antithyroid drugs. The receptor set was obtained from a woman aged 25 to 39 with Graves disease. Donor details come from another sample of the same person, matched by shared clones.

This clonotype showed up many times. The CDR3 region is CASSLDLWETQYF. The CDR3 coding sequence is TGTGCCAGCAGCTTAGATCTTTGGGAGACCCAGTACTTC. This sequence joins TRBV11-2 and TRBJ2-3; D call uncertain. The DNA end is a closer match to TRBJ2-5, so the J assignment may be wrong. The germline V gene has CDR1 SGHAT and CDR2 FQNNGV. This CDR3 region has 13 residues.

The chain has TRBV10-2 and TRBJ1-1, with D perhaps matching TRBD1 (5 bases). The CDR3 is made up of 13 amino acids. Germline V gene sequence: CDR1 WSHSY, CDR2 SAAADI. Deletions cut 2 bases from V and 6 bases from J, with 10 bases between. This chain's CDR3 is CASSEIRGSEAFF. DNA for the CDR3: TGCGCCAGCAGTGAGATCCGGGGCTCTGAAGCTTTCTTT.

This clonotype was seen many times. This chain links TRBV7-3 with TRBJ2-6, with D unresolved. Germline V CDR1 and CDR2: SGHTA, FQGTGA. V was pared by 2 bases and J by 0 bases, with 8 bases between. The CDR3 loop spans 16 amino acids. CDR3: CASSLDMSSGANVLTF. The CDR3 nucleotides read TGTGCCAGCAGCTTAGACATGAGCTCTGGGGCCAACGTCCTGACTTTC.

The CDR3 bases are TGTGCCAGCAGCCAGACCGGGCTAGCGGATGGGAATGAGCAGTTCTTC. Translation gives CASSQTGLADGNEQFF. The rearrangement links TRBV3-1 to TRBJ2-1; TRBD2 agrees at 7 bases. Germline V CDR1 and CDR2: LGHDT, YNNKEL (reference sequence). The V gene end was trimmed by 3 bases and the J gene end by 7 bases; junction bases not matched to a gene: 12. The CDR3 consists of 16 residues.

This clonotype was counted at least ten times. The genes are TRBV24-1 and TRBJ1-5, with D uncertain. Trimming removed 2 bases at V and 2 bases at J, with 12 bases between. Germline CDR1 KGHDR, CDR2 SFDVKD. There are 16 residues in the CDR3. The CDR3 DNA reads TGTGCCACCAGTGATTCGGCAGGATTAGGCAATCAGCCCCAGCATTTT. Translated: CATSDSAGLGNQPQHF.

The chain uses TRBV19 and TRBJ1-1; maybe TRBD1 (6 bases). Trimming took off 3 bases at V and 5 bases at J, with 22 bases between the two ends. Per germline, CDR1 LNHDA and CDR2 SQIVND (reference sequence). The CDR3 extends over 17 amino acids. This chain's CDR3 is CASSILQGKLFQTEAFF. The CDR3 DNA reads TGTGCCAGTAGTATTCTACAGGGAAAACTGTTTCAAACTGAAGCTTTCTTT.

This clonotype was counted only a few times. The junction departs from germline at one end; a sequencing error may be responsible. The CDR3: CATSDLPGWANTEAFF. The CDR3 bases are TGTGCCACCAGTGATTTACCGGGTTGGGCGAACACTGAAGCTTTCTTT. The gene calls are TRBV2 and TRBJ1-1; D remains unclear. CDR3 length: 16 residues. Germline-derived CDR1 and CDR2 are SNHLY and FYNNEI.

In this sample, this clonotype turned up a few times. The chain uses TRBV7-3 and TRBJ2-2, with D possibly matching TRBD2 (6 bases). Trimming removed 3 bases at V and 6 bases at J, with 17 bases between. Per the germline V gene, CDR1 is SGHTA and CDR2 is FQGTGA. CDR3 size: 16 residues. The CDR3 nucleotides are TGTGCCAGCAGCTTGGACGGGAGCGGTAGCCCCGGGGAGCTGTTTTTT. Its translation: CASSLDGSGSPGELFF.

This clonotype was observed many times. The rearrangement uses TRBV30 and TRBJ2-1; D is unclear. Trimming cost V 0 bases and J 7 bases, with 13 bases left between them. This CDR3 comprises 14 residues. Germline values: CDR1 GTSNPN, CDR2 SVGIG (reference sequence). The CDR3 coding sequence is TGTGCCTGGAGTGTAAGGCTAGTTTCGAATGAGCAGTTCTTC. Translation: CAWSVRLVSNEQFF.

V gene TRBV20-1 combines with J gene TRBJ1-1, with 8 bases fitting TRBD1. The CDR3 runs 14 residues. Germline-derived CDR1 and CDR2 are DFQATT and SNEGSKA (reference sequence). The CDR3 spells CRVGGRGRDTEAFF. The CDR3 region has the DNA TGCAGAGTGGGTGGCAGGGGGCGGGACACTGAAGCTTTCTTT.

This clonotype occurred once. The V and J genes are TRBV24-1 and TRBJ2-2; 9 nucleotides agree with TRBD2. The CDR3 loop spans 16 amino acids. V lost 2 bases and J lost 8; bases outside the gene matches: 8. Germline V CDR1 and CDR2: KGHDR, SFDVKD. The CDR3 is CATSDSHLAGVGELFF. The CDR3 DNA reads as TGTGCCACCAGTGATTCCCATTTAGCGGGAGTGGGGGAGCTGTTTTTT.

A word on this clonotype: A read error is the likely source, as a far larger clone sits one nucleotide away. V is TRBV2 and J is TRBJ2-3, with 10 bases fitting TRBD2. Germline loops: CDR1 SNHLY, CDR2 FYNNEI. Trimming removed 5 bases from V and 4 bases from J; junction bases left unmatched: 12. The CDR3 sequence is 17 residues long. The DNA of the CDR3 is TGTGCCAGCAGTAACCCTCTCACCCTAGCGGGAGCAGATACGCAGTATTTT. Amino acid sequence: CASSNPLTLAGADTQYF.

J is TRBJ2-1 and V is TRBV7-9, with 10 nucleotides matching TRBD2. Losses at the gene ends were 6 bases for V and 9 bases for J; bases not matched to a gene: 11. The CDR3 has 15 residues. Looked up from germline, CDR1 is SEHNR and CDR2 is FQNEAQ (reference sequence). The CDR3 reads CASSGLAEAQGEQFF. The CDR3 bases are TGTGCCAGCAGTGGACTAGCGGAAGCGCAGGGTGAGCAGTTCTTC.

The chain links TRBV15 to TRBJ2-2; 9 bases align to TRBD1. From germline, CDR1 is LNHNV and CDR2 YYDKDF (reference sequence). This CDR3 is built from 15 residues. With 1 base clipped from V and 3 bases from J, the junction kept 0 bases outside the gene matches. The CDR3 nucleotides read TGTGCCACCAGCAGAGGGACAGGGGACACCGGGGAGCTGTTTTTT. Protein: CATSRGTGDTGELFF.

This clonotype has just a few counts. The chain uses TRBV6-1 and TRBJ1-4; no reliable D call. Germline values: CDR1 MNHNS, CDR2 SASEGT. CDR3 size: 14 residues. V was cut by 6 bases and J by 8 bases, with 16 bases left in between. CDR3 DNA sequence: TGTGCCAGCAGAAGAGACCAGAGTGGGGAAAAACTGTTTTTT. Its protein product is CASRRDQSGEKLFF.

The sample holds many counts of this clonotype. The chain links TRBV6-1 to TRBJ2-7, with no clear D. Trimming left V 0 bases short and J 4 bases short, with 7 bases between. The CDR3 spans 13 residues. In germline, CDR1 is MNHNS, CDR2 SASEGT. CDR3 in DNA: TGTGCCAGCAGTGAAGCGATCGGGTACGAGCAGTACTTC. Its protein is CASSEAIGYEQYF.

This clonotype was picked up many times. The chain links TRBV7-2 to TRBJ2-1; 8 nucleotides line up with TRBD1. This CDR3 has 14 residues. In germline, CDR1 is SGHTA, CDR2 FQGNSA. The V and J ends lost 1 base and 6 bases, in that order; junction bases with no gene match: 2. The DNA for the CDR3 is TGTGCCAGCAGCTTAGGGGGACAGGCCAATGAGCAGTTCTTC. Residues: CASSLGGQANEQFF. Supplemented by reference TRBV7-2 and TRBJ2-1, the full variable domain reads GAGVSQSPSNKVTEKGKDVELRCDPISGHTALYWYRQSLGQGLEFLIYFQGNSAPDKSGLPSDRFSAERTGGSVSTLTIQRTQQEDSAVYLCASSLGGQANEQFFGPGTRLTVL.

This clonotype was seen only a few times. V is TRBV27 and J is TRBJ1-2; D not resolved. Germline values: CDR1 MNHEY, CDR2 SMNVEV (reference sequence). V lost 2 bases, J lost 8 bases, and 18 bases lay in between. CDR3 size: 15 residues. The CDR3 sequence is CASSLGRASPYGYTF. In DNA form, the CDR3 reads TGTGCCAGCAGTTTAGGGCGAGCCAGCCCGTACGGCTACACCTTC.

Many counts were recorded for this clonotype. The chain uses TRBV2 and TRBJ2-5, with D possibly TRBD1 on 6 matching bases. Germline CDR1 is SNHLY and CDR2 is FYNNEI. The V end lost 2 bases, the J end lost 4 bases, and 14 bases lay between the germline ends. The length of the CDR3 is 15 residues. CDR3 nucleotides: TGTGCCAGCAGTGAAAGGCGAGGCAGGGGAGAGACCCAGTACTTC. Protein: CASSERRGRGETQYF.

This clonotype showed up many times. For the CDR3, the DNA is TGTGCCAGCAGTTTAAGTCAGGGGAGCACAGATACGCAGTATTTT. Its translation: CASSLSQGSTDTQYF. V gene TRBV12-3 or TRBV12-4 combines with J gene TRBJ2-3; the D gene is possibly TRBD1 (6 bases). CDR3 length equals 15 residues. Deletions cut 2 bases from V and 0 bases from J, with 9 bases between.

This clonotype was picked up a small number of times. V usage is TRBV20-1 and J usage is TRBJ2-5; weak D call: TRBD2 (6 bases). V lost 1 base and J 7 bases, leaving 16 bases between the germline ends. This CDR3 has 14 amino acids. Germline V lookup: CDR1 DFQATT, CDR2 SNEGSKA (reference sequence). The CDR3 spells CSARARETQGTQYF. DNA for the CDR3: TGCAGTGCTAGAGCACGGGAGACCCAGGGGACCCAGTACTTC.

This clonotype was seen a few times. The rearrangement links TRBV6-1 to TRBJ1-2; possible D gene TRBD1, 5 bases. Germline V gene sequence: CDR1 MNHNS, CDR2 SASEGT. This CDR3 comprises 16 residues. Deletions cut 7 bases from V and 0 bases from J, with 18 bases between. In nucleotides, the CDR3 is TGTGCCAGCACCACATTCCAGGGTACAGCTAACTATGGCTACACCTTC. It yields the protein CASTTFQGTANYGYTF.

The chain links TRBV20-1 to TRBJ2-7; TRBD1 agrees at 8 bases. This CDR3 has 13 amino acids. The germline CDR1 and CDR2 sequences are DFQATT and SNEGSKA (reference sequence). Germline trimming cut 4 bases from V and 0 bases from J; bases unmatched to any gene: 2. CDR3 region: CSATTGASYEQYF. The CDR3 bases are TGCAGTGCTACGACAGGGGCCTCCTACGAGCAGTACTTC.

The J gene is TRBJ2-3, the V gene TRBV15, with 7 positions matching TRBD2. Trimming took 6 bases from V and 4 from J; bases not matched to a gene: 7. CDR1 LNHNV and CDR2 YYDKDF come from the germline V gene (reference sequence). The CDR3 has 14 residues. The CDR3 DNA reads as TGTGCCACCAGGGGTCTAGCGGAGTCAGATACGCAGTATTTT. It yields the protein CATRGLAESDTQYF.

This clonotype came up a few times. The chain employs TRBV28 and TRBJ1-5; D unclear. Trimming cost V 7 bases and J 5 bases, with 15 bases left between them. The CDR3 runs to 14 residues. CDR1 and CDR2 (germline): MDHEN, SYDVKM. The CDR3 DNA sequence: TGTGCCAGCAAAGGGCAAGGCGCTTATCAGCCCCAGCATTTT. This codes for CASKGQGAYQPQHF.

This chain links TRBV9 with TRBJ2-7; D is unclear. Per germline, CDR1 SGDLS and CDR2 YYNGEE. The CDR3 is made up of 14 amino acids. The V end was cut by 0 bases, the J end by 7 bases, with 14 bases between. The CDR3 loop is CASSVERTTPEQYF. In DNA form, the CDR3 reads TGTGCCAGCAGCGTAGAGAGGACGACACCAGAGCAGTACTTC. The variable domain in full, with the rest retrieved from reference TRBV9 and TRBJ2-7, is DSGVTQTPKHLITATGQRVTLRCSPRSGDLSVYWYQQSLDQGLQFLIQYYNGEERAKGNILERFSAQQFPDLHSELNLSSLELGDSALYFCASSVERTTPEQYFGPGTRLTVT.

The chain has TRBV24-1 and TRBJ2-6; D might be TRBD1 (5 bases). CDR3 length equals 15 residues. V was pared by 3 bases and J by 0 bases, with 5 bases between. Germline CDR1 reads KGHDR; CDR2 reads SFDVKD. The CDR3 region has the DNA TGTGCCACCAGTGATCAGGGCTCTGGGGCCAACGTCCTGACTTTC. Translation gives CATSDQGSGANVLTF.